This T cell receptor beta chain was captured by sequencing in a study of blood T cell repertoires in COVID-19. Overall study context: Material from acute and convalescent COVID-19 was sourced from the United States, Italy and Spain. PBMCs, B-cell-depleted T cells, or T cells provided the cDNA or gDNA that made up the material.

CDR3 length equals 13 residues. The germline V gene has CDR1 SQVTM and CDR2 ANQGSEA. As handled by the study authors: The authors estimated nucleated cell counts from reference gene primer amplification. TCRdb's table, derived via immunoSEQ multiplex PCR, lists solely in-frame clones and lacks some. The V and J calls and clone size are taken from that table; D and trimming were inferred from the DNA. The data contain under 95,000 clones, less than 80% of them singletons. As to this clone: One end of the junction is discordant with germline, which a read error may explain.

The TCR originated in a man aged 55-75 years with active or convalescent COVID-19. This sequence joins TRBV29-1 and TRBJ2-3, with 8 bases matching TRBD1. Sequencing was done on a sample of peripheral blood. CDR3 loop: CSVLGQGTDTQYF. CDR3 nucleotides: TGCAGCGTCCTAGGACAGGGCACGGATACGCAGTATTTT.